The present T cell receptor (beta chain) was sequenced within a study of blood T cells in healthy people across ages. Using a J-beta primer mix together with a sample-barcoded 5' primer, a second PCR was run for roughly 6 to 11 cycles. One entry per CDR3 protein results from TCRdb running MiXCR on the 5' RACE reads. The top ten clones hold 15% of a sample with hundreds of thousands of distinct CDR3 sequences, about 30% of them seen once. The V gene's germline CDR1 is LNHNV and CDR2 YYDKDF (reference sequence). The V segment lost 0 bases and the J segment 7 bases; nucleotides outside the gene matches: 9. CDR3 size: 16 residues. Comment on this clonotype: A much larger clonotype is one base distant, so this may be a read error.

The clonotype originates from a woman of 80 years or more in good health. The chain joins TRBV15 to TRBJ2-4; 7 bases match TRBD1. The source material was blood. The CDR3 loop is CATSRDPIGGRNIQYF. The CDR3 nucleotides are TGTGCCACCAGCAGAGATCCGATAGGGGGCAGGAACATTCAGTACTTC.